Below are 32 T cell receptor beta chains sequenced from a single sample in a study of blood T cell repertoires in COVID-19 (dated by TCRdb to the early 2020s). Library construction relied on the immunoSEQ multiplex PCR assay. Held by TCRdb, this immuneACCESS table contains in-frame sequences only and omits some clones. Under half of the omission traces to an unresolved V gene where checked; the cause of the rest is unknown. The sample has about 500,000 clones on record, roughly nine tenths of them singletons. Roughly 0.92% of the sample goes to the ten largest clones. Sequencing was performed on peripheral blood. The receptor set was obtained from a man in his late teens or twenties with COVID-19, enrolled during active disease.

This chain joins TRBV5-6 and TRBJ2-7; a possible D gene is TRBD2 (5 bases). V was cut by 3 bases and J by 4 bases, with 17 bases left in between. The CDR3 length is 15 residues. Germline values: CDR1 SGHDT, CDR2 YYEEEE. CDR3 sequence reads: CASSYRGKRRYEQYF. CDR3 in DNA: TGTGCCAGCAGCTACCGAGGGAAAAGAAGGTACGAGCAGTACTTC.

CDR3 protein: CASKNHPLRFATNEKLFF. The CDR3 nucleotides read TGTGCCAGCAAGAATCATCCACTACGCTTTGCAACTAATGAAAAACTGTTTTTT. The J gene is TRBJ1-4, the V gene TRBV28; D remains ambiguous. The germline V gene has CDR1 MDHEN and CDR2 SYDVKM. The CDR3 covers 18 residues. Trimming stripped 7 bases from V and 0 bases from J, with 21 bases between.

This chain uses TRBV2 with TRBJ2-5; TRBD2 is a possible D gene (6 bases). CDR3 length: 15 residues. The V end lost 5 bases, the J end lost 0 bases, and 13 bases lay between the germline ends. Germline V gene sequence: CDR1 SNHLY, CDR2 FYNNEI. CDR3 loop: CASSTSRGNQETQYF. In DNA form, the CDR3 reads TGTGCCAGCAGTACTTCTCGGGGGAACCAAGAGACCCAGTACTTC.

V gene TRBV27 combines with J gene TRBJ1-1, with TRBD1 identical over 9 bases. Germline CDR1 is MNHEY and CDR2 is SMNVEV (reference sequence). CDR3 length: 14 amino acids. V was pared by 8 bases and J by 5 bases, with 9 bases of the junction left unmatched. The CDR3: CASFHRGRFTEAFF. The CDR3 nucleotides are TGTGCCAGCTTTCACAGGGGGCGTTTTACTGAAGCTTTCTTT.

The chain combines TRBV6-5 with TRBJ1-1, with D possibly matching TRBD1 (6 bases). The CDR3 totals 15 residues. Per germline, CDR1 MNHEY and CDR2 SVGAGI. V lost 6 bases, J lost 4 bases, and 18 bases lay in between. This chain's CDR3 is CASSTRQGWATEAFF. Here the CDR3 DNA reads TGTGCCAGCAGCACCCGTCAGGGGTGGGCCACTGAAGCTTTCTTT.

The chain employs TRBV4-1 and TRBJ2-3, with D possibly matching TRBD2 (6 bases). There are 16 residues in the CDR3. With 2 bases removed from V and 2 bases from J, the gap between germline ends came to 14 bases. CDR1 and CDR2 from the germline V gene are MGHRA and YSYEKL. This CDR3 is CASSQSGTLLTDTQYF. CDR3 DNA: TGCGCCAGCAGCCAATCCGGGACTCTTCTCACAGATACGCAGTATTTT.

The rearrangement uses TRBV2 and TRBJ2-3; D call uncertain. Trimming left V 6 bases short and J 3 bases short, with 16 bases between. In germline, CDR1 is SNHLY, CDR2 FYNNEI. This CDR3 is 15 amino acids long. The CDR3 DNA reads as TGTGCCAGCAGAGCAGGTGGAAAGTTGACAGATACGCAGTATTTT. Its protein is CASRAGGKLTDTQYF.

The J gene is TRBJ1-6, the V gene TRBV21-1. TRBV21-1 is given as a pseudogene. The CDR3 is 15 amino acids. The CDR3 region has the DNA TGTGCCAGCAGCAAGGGGCGGGACCGGGAGTCACCCCTCCACTTT. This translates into CASSKGRDRESPLHF.

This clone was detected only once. CDR3 region: CASSFFHGGLSSYNEQFF. In nucleotides, the CDR3 is TGTGCCAGCAGCTTCTTTCATGGCGGCCTGAGCTCCTACAATGAGCAGTTCTTC. This sequence joins TRBV5-5 and TRBJ2-1; D unclear. CDR1 SGHKS and CDR2 YYEKEE come from the germline V gene (reference sequence). Deletions cut 2 bases from V and 0 bases from J, with 18 bases between. The CDR3 contains 18 residues.

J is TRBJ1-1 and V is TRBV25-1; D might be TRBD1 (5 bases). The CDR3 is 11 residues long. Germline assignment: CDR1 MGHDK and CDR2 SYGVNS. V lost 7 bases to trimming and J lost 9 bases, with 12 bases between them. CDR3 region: CASIQDTQAFF. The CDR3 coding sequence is TGTGCCAGCATTCAGGACACCCAAGCTTTCTTT.

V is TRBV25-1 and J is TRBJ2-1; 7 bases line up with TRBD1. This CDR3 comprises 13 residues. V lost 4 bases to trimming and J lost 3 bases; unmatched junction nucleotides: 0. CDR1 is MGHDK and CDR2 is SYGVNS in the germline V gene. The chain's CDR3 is CASSGDSYNEQFF. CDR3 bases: TGTGCCAGCAGTGGGGACAGCTACAATGAGCAGTTCTTC.

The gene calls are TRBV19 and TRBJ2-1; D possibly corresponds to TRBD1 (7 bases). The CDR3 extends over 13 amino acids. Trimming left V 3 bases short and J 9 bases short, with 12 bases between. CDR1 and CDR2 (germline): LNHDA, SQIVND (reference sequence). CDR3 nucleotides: TGTGCCAGTAGTATGGCGGGACAGCTTGAGCAGTTCTTC. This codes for CASSMAGQLEQFF.

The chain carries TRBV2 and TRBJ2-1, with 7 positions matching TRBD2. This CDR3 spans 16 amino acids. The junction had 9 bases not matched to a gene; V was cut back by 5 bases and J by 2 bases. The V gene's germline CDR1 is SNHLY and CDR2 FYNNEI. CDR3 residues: CASSTRAGKTYNEQFF. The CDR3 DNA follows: TGTGCCAGCAGTACTCGAGCGGGAAAGACCTACAATGAGCAGTTCTTC. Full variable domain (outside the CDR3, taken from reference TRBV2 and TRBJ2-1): EPEVTQTPSHQVTQMGQEVILRCVPISNHLYFYWYRQILGQKVEFLVSFYNNEISEKSEIFDDQFSVERPDGSNFTLKIRSTKLEDSAMYFCASSTRAGKTYNEQFFGPGTRLTVL.

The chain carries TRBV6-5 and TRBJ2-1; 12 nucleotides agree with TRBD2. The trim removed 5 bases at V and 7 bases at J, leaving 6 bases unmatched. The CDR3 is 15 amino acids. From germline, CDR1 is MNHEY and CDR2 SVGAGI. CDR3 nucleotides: TGTGCCAGCAGTAGACTAGCGGGAGCGAAGAATGAGCAGTTCTTC. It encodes CASSRLAGAKNEQFF.

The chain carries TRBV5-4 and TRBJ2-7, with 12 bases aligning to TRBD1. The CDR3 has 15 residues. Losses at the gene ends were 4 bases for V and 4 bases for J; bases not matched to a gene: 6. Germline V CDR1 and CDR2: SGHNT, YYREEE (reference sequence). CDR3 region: CASSPSGQGAYEQYF. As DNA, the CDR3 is TGTGCCAGCAGCCCCTCGGGACAGGGGGCTTACGAGCAGTACTTC.

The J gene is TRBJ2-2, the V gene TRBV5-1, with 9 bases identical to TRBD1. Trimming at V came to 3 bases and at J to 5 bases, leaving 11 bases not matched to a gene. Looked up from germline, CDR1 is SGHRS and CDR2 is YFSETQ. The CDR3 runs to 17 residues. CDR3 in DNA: TGCGCCAGCAGCTCGAACCGGGACAGGGCTGTGACCGGGGAGCTGTTTTTT. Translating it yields CASSSNRDRAVTGELFF.

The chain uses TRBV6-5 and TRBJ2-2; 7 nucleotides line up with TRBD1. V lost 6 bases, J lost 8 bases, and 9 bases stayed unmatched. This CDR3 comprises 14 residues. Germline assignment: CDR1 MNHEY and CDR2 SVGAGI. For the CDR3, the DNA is TGTGCCAGCAGGGGGGACAGCCGGTCAGGGGAGCTGTTTTTT. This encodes CASRGDSRSGELFF.

CDR3 sequence reads: CASSIQGKFYEQYF. DNA of the CDR3: TGTGCCAGCAGCATTCAGGGGAAGTTCTACGAGCAGTACTTC. V and J are TRBV2 and TRBJ2-7; TRBD1 might be the D (6 bases). Germline lookup yields CDR1 SNHLY and CDR2 FYNNEI. V was trimmed by 6 bases and J by 3 bases, leaving 15 bases between them. This CDR3 is 14 amino acids long. Filled out from reference TRBV2 and TRBJ2-7, the complete variable domain reads EPEVTQTPSHQVTQMGQEVILRCVPISNHLYFYWYRQILGQKVEFLVSFYNNEISEKSEIFDDQFSVERPDGSNFTLKIRSTKLEDSAMYFCASSIQGKFYEQYFGPGTRLTVT.

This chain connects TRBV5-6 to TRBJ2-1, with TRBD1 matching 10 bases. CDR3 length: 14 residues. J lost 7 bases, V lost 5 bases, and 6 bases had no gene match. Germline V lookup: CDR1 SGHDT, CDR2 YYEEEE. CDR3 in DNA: TGTGCCAGCAGTCCCGGGACAGGGGTGAATGAGCAGTTCTTC. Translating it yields CASSPGTGVNEQFF.

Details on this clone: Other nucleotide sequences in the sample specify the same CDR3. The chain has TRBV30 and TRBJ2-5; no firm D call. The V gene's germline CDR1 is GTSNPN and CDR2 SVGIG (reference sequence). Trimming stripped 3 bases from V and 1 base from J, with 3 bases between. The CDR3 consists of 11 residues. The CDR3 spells CAWSLQETQYF. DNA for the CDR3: TGTGCCTGGAGCCTCCAAGAGACCCAGTACTTC.

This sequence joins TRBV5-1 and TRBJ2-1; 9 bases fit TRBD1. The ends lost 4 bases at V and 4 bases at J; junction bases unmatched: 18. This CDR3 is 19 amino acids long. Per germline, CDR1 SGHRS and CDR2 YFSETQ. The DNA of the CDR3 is TGCGCCAGCAGCGGTCCAAATAACATCGGGACAGGGCAATACAATGAGCAGTTCTTC. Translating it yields CASSGPNNIGTGQYNEQFF.

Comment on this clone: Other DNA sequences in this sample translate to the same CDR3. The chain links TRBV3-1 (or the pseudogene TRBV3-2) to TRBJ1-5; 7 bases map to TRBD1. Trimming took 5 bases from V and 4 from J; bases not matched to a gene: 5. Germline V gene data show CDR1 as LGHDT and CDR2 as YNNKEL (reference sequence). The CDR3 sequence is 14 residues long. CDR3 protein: CASSLGQNNQPQHF. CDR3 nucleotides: TGTGCCAGCAGCTTGGGACAGAATAATCAGCCCCAGCATTTT.

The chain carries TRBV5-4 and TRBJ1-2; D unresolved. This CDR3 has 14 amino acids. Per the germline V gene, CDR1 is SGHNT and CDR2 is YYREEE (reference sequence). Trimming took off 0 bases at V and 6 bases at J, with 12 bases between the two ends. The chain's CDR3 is CASSLEAGGNGYTF. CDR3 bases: TGTGCCAGCAGCTTGGAAGCGGGAGGCAATGGCTACACCTTC.

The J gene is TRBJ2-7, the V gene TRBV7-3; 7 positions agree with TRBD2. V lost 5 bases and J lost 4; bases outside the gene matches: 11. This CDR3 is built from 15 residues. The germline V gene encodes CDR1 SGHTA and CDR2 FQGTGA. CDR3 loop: CASSPSPGLLYEQYF. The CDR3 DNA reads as TGTGCCAGCAGCCCCAGCCCGGGACTATTATACGAGCAGTACTTC.

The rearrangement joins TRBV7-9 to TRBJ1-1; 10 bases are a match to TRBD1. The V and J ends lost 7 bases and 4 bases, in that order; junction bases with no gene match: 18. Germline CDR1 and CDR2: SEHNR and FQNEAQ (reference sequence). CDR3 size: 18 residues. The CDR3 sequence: CASKDNLRQGARSTEAFF. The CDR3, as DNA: TGTGCCAGCAAAGACAACCTCAGACAGGGGGCGAGGAGCACTGAAGCTTTCTTT.

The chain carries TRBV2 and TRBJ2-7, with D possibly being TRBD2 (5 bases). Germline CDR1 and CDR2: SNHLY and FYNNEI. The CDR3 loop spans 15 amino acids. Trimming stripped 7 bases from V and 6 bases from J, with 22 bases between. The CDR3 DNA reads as TGTGCCAGCAATCAAGAAGGAGGATTTAGTGCCGAGCAGTACTTC. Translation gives CASNQEGGFSAEQYF.

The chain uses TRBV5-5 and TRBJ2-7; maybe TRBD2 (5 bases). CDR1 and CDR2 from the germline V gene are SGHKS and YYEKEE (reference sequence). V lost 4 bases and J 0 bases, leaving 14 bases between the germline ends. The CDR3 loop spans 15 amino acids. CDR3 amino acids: CASSTGITGSYEQYF. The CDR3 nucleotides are TGTGCCAGCAGCACCGGGATCACGGGCTCCTACGAGCAGTACTTC.

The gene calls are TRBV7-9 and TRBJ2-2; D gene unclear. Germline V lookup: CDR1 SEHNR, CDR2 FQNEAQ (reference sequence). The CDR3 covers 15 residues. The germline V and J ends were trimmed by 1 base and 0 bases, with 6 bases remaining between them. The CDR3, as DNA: TGTGCCAGCAGCTTAGTGGCAGCGAACACCGGGGAGCTGTTTTTT. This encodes CASSLVAANTGELFF. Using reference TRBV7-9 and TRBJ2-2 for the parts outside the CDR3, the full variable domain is DTGVSQNPRHKITKRGQNVTFRCDPISEHNRLYWYRQTLGQGPEFLTYFQNEAQLEKSRLLSDRFSAERPKGSFSTLEIQRTEQGDSAMYLCASSLVAANTGELFFGEGSRLTVL.

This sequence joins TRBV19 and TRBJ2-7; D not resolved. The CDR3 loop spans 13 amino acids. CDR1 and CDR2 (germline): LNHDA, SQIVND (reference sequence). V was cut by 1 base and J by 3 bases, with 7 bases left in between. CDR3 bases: TGTGCCAGTAGTATAGTGACGGGCTACGAGCAGTACTTC. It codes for CASSIVTGYEQYF.

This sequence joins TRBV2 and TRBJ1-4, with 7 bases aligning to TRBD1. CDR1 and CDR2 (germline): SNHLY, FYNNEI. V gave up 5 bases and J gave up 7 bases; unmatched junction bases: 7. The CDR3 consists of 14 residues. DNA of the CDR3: TGTGCCAGCAGTCTACAGGGGAATGGTGAAAAACTGTTTTTT. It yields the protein CASSLQGNGEKLFF.

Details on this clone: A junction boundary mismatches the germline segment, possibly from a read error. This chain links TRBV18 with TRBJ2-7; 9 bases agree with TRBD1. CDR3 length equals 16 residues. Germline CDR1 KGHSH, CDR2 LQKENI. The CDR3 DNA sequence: TGTGCCAGCTCTTCGAAAGGGACAGGGCTCTCCAACGAGCAGTACTTC. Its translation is CASSSKGTGLSNEQYF.

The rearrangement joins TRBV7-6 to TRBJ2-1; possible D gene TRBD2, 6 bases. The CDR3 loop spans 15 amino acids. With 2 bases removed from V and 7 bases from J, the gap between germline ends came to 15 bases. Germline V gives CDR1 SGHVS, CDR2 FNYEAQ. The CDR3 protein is CASSLSALAVNEQFF. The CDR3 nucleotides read TGTGCCAGCAGCTTAAGCGCCTTAGCGGTTAATGAGCAGTTCTTC.